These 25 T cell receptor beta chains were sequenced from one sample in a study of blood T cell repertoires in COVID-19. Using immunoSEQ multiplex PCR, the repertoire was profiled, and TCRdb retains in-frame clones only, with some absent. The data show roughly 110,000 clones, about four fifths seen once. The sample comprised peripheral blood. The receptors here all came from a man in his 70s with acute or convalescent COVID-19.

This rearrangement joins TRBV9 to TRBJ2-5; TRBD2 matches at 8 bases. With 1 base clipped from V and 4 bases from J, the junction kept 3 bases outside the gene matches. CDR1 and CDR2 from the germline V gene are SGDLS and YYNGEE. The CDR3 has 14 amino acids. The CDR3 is CASSVSGGGETQYF. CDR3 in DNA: TGTGCCAGCAGCGTAAGCGGGGGTGGAGAGACCCAGTACTTC.

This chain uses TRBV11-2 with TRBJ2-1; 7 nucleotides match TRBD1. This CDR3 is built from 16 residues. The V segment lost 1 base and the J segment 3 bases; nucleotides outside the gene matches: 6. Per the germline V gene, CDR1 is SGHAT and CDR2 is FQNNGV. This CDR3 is CASSLAPGGLYNEQFF. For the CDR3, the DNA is TGTGCCAGCAGCTTAGCGCCAGGGGGTCTCTACAATGAGCAGTTCTTC.

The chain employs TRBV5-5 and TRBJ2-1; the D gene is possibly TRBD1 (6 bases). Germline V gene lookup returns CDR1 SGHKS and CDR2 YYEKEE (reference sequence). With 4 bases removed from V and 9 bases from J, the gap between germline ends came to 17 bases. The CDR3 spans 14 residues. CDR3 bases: TGTGCCAGCAGCCCAAGATACAGGGCAGGTGAGCAGTTCTTC. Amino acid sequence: CASSPRYRAGEQFF. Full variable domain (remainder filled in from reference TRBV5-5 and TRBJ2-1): DAGVTQSPTHLIKTRGQQVTLRCSPISGHKSVSWYQQVLGQGPQFIFQYYEKEERGRGNFPDRFSARQFPNYSSELNVNALLLGDSALYLCASSPRYRAGEQFFGPGTRLTVL.

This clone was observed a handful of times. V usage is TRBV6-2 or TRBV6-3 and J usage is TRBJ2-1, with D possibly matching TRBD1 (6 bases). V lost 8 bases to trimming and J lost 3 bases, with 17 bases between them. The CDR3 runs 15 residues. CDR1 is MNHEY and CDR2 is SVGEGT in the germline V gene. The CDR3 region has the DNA TGTGCCAGCCGCCTGGGGGCAGGGGTCTACAATGAGCAGTTCTTC. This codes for CASRLGAGVYNEQFF.

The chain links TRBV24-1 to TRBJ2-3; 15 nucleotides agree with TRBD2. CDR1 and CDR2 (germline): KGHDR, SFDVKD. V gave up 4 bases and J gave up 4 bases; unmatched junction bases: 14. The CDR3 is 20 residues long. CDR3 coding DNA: TGTGCCACCAGTGACCGAACTGGGACTAGCGGGGGGCCTGGGGCAGATACGCAGTATTTT. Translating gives CATSDRTGTSGGPGADTQYF.

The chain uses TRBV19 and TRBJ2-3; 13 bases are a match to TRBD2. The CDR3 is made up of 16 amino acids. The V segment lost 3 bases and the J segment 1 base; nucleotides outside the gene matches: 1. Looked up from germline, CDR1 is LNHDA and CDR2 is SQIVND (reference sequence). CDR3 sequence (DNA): TGTGCCAGTAGTATGGGGACTAGCGGGGGCACAGATACGCAGTATTTT. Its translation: CASSMGTSGGTDTQYF.

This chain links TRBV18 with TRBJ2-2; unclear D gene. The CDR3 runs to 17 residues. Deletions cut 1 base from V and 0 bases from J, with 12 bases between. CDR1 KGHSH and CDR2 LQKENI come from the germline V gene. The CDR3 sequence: CASSPRLVKSNTGELFF. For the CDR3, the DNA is TGTGCCAGCTCACCACGTTTAGTTAAGTCGAACACCGGGGAGCTGTTTTTT.

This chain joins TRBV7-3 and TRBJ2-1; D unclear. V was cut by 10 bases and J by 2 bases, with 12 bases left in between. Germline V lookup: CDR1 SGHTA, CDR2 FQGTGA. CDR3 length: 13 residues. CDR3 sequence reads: CATSLRPYNEQFF. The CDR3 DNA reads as TGTGCCACAAGTCTACGTCCCTACAATGAGCAGTTCTTC.

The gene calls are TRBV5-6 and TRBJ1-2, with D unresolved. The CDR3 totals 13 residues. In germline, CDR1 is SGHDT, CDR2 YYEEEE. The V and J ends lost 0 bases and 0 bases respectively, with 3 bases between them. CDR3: CASSLDTNYGYTF. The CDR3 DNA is TGTGCCAGCAGCTTGGACACTAACTATGGCTACACCTTC.

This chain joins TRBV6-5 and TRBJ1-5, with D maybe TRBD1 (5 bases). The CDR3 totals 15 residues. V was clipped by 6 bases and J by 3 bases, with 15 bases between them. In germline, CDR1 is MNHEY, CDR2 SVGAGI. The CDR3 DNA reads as TGTGCCAGCAGGACAAAAACAGGTTCCAATCAGCCCCAGCATTTT. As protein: CASRTKTGSNQPQHF.

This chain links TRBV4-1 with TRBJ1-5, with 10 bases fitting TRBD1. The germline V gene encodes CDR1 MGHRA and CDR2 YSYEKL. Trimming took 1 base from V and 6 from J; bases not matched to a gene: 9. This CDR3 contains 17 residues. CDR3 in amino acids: CASSQVLTGGPSQPQHF. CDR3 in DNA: TGCGCCAGCAGCCAAGTCTTGACAGGGGGCCCAAGTCAGCCCCAGCATTTT.

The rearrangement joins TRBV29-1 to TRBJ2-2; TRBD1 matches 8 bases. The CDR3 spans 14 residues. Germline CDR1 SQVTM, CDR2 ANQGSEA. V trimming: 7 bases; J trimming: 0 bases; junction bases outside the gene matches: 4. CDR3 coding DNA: TGCAGCGGACAGGGGATCGCGAACACCGGGGAGCTGTTTTTT. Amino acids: CSGQGIANTGELFF.

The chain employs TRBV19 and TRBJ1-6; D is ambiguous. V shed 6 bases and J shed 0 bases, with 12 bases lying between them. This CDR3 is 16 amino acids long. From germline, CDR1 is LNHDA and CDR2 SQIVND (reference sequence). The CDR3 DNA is TGTGCCAGTAGGCATAGGGAGGGCTCCTATAATTCACCCCTCCACTTT. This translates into CASRHREGSYNSPLHF. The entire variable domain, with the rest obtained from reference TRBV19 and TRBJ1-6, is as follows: DGGITQSPKYLFRKEGQNVTLSCEQNLNHDAMYWYRQDPGQGLRLIYYSQIVNDFQKGDIAEGYSVSREKKESFPLTVTSAQKNPTAFYLCASRHREGSYNSPLHFGNGTRLTVT.

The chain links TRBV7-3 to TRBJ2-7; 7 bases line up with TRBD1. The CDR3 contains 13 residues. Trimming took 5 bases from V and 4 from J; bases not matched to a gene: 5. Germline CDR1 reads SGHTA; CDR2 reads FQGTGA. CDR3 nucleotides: TGTGCCAGCAGCAAAGGGGGCAGGTACGAGCAGTACTTC. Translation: CASSKGGRYEQYF. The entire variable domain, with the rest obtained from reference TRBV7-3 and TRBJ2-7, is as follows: GAGVSQTPSNKVTEKGKYVELRCDPISGHTALYWYRQSLGQGPEFLIYFQGTGAADDSGLPNDRFFAVRPEGSVSTLKIQRTERGDSAVYLCASSKGGRYEQYFGPGTRLTVT.

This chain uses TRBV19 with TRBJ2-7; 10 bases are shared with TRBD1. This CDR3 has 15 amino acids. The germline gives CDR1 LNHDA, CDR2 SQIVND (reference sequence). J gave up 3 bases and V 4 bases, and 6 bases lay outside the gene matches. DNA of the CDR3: TGTGCCAGTAGTAACCGGGGGACAGGGGACTACGAGCAGTACTTC. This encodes CASSNRGTGDYEQYF.

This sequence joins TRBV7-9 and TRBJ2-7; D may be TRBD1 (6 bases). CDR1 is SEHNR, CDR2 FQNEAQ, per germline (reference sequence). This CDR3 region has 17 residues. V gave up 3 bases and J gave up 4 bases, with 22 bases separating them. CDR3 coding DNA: TGTGCCAGCAGCTTCATTCCCGACAGGTACAACCTATACGAGCAGTACTTC. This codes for CASSFIPDRYNLYEQYF.

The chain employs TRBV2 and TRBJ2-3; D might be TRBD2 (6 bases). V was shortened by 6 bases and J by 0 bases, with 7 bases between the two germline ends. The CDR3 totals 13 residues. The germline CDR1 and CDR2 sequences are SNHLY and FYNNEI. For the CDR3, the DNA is TGTGCCAGCAGGGGGGGAAGCACAGATACGCAGTATTTT. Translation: CASRGGSTDTQYF.

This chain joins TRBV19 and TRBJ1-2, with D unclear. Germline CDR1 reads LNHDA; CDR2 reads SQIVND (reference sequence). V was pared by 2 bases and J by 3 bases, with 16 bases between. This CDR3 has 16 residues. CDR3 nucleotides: TGTGCCAGTAGTATACCAAACGGTAGGGAGGACTATGGCTACACCTTC. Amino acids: CASSIPNGREDYGYTF.

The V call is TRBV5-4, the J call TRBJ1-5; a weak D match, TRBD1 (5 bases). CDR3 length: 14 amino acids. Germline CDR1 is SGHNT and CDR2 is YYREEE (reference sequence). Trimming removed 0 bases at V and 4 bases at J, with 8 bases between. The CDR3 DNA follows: TGTGCCAGCAGCTTGGACGGGGGGAATCAGCCCCAGCATTTT. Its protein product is CASSLDGGNQPQHF.

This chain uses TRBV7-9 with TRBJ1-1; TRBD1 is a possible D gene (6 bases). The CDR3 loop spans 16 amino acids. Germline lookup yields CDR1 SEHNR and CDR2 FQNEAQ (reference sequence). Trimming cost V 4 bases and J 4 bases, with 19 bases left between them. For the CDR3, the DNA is TGTGCCAGCAGCTCCAGCGGGGGCACCCGAGGCACTGAAGCTTTCTTT. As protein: CASSSSGGTRGTEAFF.

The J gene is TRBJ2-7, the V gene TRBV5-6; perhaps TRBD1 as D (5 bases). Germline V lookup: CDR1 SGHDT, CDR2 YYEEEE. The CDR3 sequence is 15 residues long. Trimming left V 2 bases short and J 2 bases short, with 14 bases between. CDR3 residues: CASSFRNRFTYEQYF. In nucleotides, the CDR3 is TGTGCCAGCAGCTTCCGGAACAGGTTTACCTACGAGCAGTACTTC.

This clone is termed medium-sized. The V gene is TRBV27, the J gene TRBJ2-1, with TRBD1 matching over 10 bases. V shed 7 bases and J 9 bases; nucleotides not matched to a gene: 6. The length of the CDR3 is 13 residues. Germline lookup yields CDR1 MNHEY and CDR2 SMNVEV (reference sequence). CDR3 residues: CASKTGGLREQFF. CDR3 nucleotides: TGTGCCAGCAAGACAGGGGGCCTACGTGAGCAGTTCTTC.

The CDR3 is CSVSGTGGTNYGYTF. The CDR3 DNA reads TGCAGCGTTTCCGGGACAGGGGGAACTAACTATGGCTACACCTTC. This sequence joins TRBV29-1 and TRBJ1-2; 11 nucleotides agree with TRBD1. Unmatched junction bases numbered 5, after V lost 5 bases and J lost 0 bases. The CDR3 has 15 residues. Germline values: CDR1 SQVTM, CDR2 ANQGSEA.

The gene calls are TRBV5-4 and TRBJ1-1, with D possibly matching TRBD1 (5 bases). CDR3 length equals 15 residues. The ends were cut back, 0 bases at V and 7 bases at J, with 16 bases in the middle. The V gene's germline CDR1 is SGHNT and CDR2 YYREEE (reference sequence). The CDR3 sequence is CASSLAGGTNFEAFF. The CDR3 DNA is TGTGCCAGCAGCTTGGCCGGGGGGACGAATTTTGAAGCTTTCTTT.

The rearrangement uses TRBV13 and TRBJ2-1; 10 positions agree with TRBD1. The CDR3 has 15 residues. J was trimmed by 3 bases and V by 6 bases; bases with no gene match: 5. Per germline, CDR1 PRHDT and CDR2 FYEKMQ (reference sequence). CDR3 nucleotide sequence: TGTGCCAGCAGTCCGACAGGGGGCGACTACAATGAGCAGTTCTTC. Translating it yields CASSPTGGDYNEQFF.